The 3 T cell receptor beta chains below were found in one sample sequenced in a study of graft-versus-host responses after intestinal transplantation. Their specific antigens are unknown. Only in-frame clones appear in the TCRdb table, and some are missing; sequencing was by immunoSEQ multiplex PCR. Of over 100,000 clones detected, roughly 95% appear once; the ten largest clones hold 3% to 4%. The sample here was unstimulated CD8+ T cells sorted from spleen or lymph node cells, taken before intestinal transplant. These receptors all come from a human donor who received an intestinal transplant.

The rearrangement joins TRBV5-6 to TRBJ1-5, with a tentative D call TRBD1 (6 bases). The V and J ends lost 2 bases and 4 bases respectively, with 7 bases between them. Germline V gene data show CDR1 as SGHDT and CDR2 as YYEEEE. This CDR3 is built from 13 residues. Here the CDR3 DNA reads TGTGCCAGCAGCTTTACAGGGAATCAGCCCCAGCATTTT. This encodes CASSFTGNQPQHF.

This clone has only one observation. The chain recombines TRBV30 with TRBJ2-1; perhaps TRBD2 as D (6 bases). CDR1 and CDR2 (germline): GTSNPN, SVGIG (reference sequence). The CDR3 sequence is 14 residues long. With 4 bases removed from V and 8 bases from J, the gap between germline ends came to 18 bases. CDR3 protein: CAWIEGGNVDEQFF. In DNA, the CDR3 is TGTGCCTGGATTGAGGGCGGGAACGTCGATGAGCAGTTCTTC. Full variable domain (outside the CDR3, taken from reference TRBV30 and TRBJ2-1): SQTIHQWPATLVQPVGSPLSLECTVEGTSNPNLYWYRQAAGRGLQLLFYSVGIGQISSEVPQNLSASRPQDRQFILSSKKLLLSDSGFYLCAWIEGGNVDEQFFGPGTRLTVL.

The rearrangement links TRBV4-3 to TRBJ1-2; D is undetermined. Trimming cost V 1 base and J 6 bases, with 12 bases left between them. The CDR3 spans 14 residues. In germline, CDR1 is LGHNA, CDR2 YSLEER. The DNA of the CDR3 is TGCGCCAGCAGCCAAGTATCCAGCCACGATGGCTACACCTTC. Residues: CASSQVSSHDGYTF.